A selection of T cell receptor beta chains follows, all from one sample in a study of blood T cell repertoires in COVID-19. Repertoires were generated with immunoSEQ multiplex PCR, while TCRdb's copy carries only in-frame clones and drops some. The repertoire has 150,000 to 200,000 clones, 94% of them found once; the top ten carry 0.76%. Sequenced input: peripheral blood. All receptors derive from a man aged 25-40 years with COVID-19, enrolled during active disease. Both conserved end residues are part of each CDR3. A D gene is named only where the DNA matches it firmly. Expanded clones are given a class, and other clones once, few, many or no size at all.

v_gene: TRBV7-6; d_gene: TRBD2; len: 17; abundance: .; j_gene: TRBJ2-1; CDR3nt: TGTGCCAGCAGCTCCCGTAGCGGGGGGAAGGGTGGGTATGAGCAGTTCTTC; CDR3aa: CASSSRSGGKGGYEQFF
v_gene: TRBV6-1; d_gene: .; len: 15; abundance: .; j_gene: TRBJ1-4; CDR3nt: TGTGCCAGCAGTGAAGTCGGTGGAGCTAATGAAAAACTGTTTTTT; CDR3aa: CASSEVGGANEKLFF
v_gene: TRBV6-1; d_gene: .; len: 19; abundance: .; j_gene: TRBJ1-6; CDR3nt: TGTGCCAGCAGTGAAGCTCCCGGTGTGCCCGGTCGGTATAATTCACCCCTCCACTTT; CDR3aa: CASSEAPGVPGRYNSPLHF
v_gene: TRBV7-2; d_gene: TRBD1; len: 16; abundance: .; j_gene: TRBJ2-2; CDR3nt: TGTGCCAGCAGCCCACCCGGACAGGGGAACACCGGGGAGCTGTTTTTT; CDR3aa: CASSPPGQGNTGELFF
v_gene: TRBV6-5; d_gene: .; len: 14; abundance: .; j_gene: TRBJ2-7; CDR3nt: TGTGCCAGCAGTTTGTCGACAGATAGCTACGAGCAGTACTTC; CDR3aa: CASSLSTDSYEQYF
v_gene: TRBV2; d_gene: .; len: 15; abundance: .; j_gene: TRBJ2-1; CDR3nt: TGTGCCAGCAGCGCCGGGAGACGCGCCTTCGATGAGCAGTTCTTC; CDR3aa: CASSAGRRAFDEQFF
v_gene: TRBV6-5; d_gene: TRBD1; len: 15; abundance: .; j_gene: TRBJ2-5; CDR3nt: TGTGCCAGCAGTTACTCGTACAGGGGGCAAGAGACCCAGTACTTC; CDR3aa: CASSYSYRGQETQYF
v_gene: TRBV5-4; d_gene: TRBD1; len: 15; abundance: .; j_gene: TRBJ1-1; CDR3nt: TGTGCCAGCAGCGGAGGGACAGGGGAGTTCCCTGAAGCTTTCTTT; CDR3aa: CASSGGTGEFPEAFF
v_gene: TRBV2; d_gene: TRBD1; len: 17; abundance: .; j_gene: TRBJ1-3; CDR3nt: TGTGCCAGCAGTGTCGCTTTGTTACAGGGGGGCGGAAACACCATATATTTT; CDR3aa: CASSVALLQGGGNTIYF
v_gene: TRBV7-9; d_gene: .; len: 15; abundance: once; j_gene: TRBJ1-5; CDR3nt: TGTGCCAGCAGCTCCACGGAGTATAGCAATCAGCCCCAGCATTTT; CDR3aa: CASSSTEYSNQPQHF
v_gene: TRBV25-1; d_gene: .; len: 16; abundance: .; j_gene: TRBJ1-3; CDR3nt: TGTGCCAGCAGTGTGCCGGGGCAGGGGATGGGAAACACCATATATTTT; CDR3aa: CASSVPGQGMGNTIYF
v_gene: TRBV6-5; d_gene: TRBD1; len: 13; abundance: .; j_gene: TRBJ2-7; CDR3nt: TGTGCCAGCACTTGGGACAGCTCCTACGAGCAGTACTTC; CDR3aa: CASTWDSSYEQYF
v_gene: TRBV3-1/TRBV3-2; d_gene: .; len: 13; abundance: .; j_gene: TRBJ1-2; CDR3nt: TGTGCCAGCAGCCGTGCAGGGGTATATGGCTACACCTTC; CDR3aa: CASSRAGVYGYTF
v_gene: TRBV15; d_gene: .; len: 16; abundance: .; j_gene: TRBJ2-2; CDR3nt: TGTGCCACCAGCCCCGGTGGCCAGGGGAGACCCGGGGAGCTGTTTTTT; CDR3aa: CATSPGGQGRPGELFF
v_gene: TRBV7-2; d_gene: TRBD2; len: 16; abundance: .; j_gene: TRBJ2-3; CDR3nt: TGTGCCAGCAGCTTAGTAGCGGGGCCCCGCACAGATACGCAGTATTTT; CDR3aa: CASSLVAGPRTDTQYF
v_gene: TRBV12-3/TRBV12-4; d_gene: .; len: 13; abundance: .; j_gene: TRBJ1-1; CDR3nt: TGTGCCAGCAGTTTGAAACAGAACACTGAAGCTTTCTTT; CDR3aa: CASSLKQNTEAFF
v_gene: TRBV9; d_gene: .; len: 15; abundance: once; j_gene: TRBJ1-2; CDR3nt: TGTGCCAGCAGCGTAGAAGTCGATGGCAACTATGGCTACACCTTC; CDR3aa: CASSVEVDGNYGYTF